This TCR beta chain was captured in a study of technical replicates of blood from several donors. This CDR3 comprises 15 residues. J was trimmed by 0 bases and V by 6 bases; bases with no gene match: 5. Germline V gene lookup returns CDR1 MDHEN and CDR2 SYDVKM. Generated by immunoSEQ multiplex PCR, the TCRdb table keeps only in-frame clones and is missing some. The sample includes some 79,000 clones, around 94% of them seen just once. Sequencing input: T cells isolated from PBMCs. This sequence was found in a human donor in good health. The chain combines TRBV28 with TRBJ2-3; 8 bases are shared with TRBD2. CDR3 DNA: TGTGCCAGCAGCCGACTAGCGACTAGCACAGATACGCAGTATTTT. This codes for CASSRLATSTDTQYF.